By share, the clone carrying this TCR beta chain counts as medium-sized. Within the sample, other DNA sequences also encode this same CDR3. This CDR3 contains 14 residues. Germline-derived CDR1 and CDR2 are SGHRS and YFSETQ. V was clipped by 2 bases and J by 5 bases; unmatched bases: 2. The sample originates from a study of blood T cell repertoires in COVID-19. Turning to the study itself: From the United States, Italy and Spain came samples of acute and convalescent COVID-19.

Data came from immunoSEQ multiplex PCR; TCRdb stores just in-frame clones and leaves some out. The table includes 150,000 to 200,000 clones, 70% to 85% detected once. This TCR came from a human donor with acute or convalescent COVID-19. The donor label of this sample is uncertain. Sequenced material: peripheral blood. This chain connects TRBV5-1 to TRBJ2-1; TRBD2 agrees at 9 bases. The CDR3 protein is CASSLRTSDNEQFF. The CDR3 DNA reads TGCGCCAGCAGCTTACGGACTAGCGACAATGAGCAGTTCTTC.